This T cell receptor beta chain derives from a study of blood T cell repertoires in COVID-19. As for the study in general: Sample material is recorded as cDNA or gDNA derived from T cells, B-cell-depleted T cells, or PBMCs.

Authors' analysis steps: Amplification of reference gene primers was used by the study to estimate nucleated cell counts. The repertoire was sequenced with immunoSEQ multiplex PCR; TCRdb's copy has only in-frame clones and lacks some. V, J and clone size are those of that table, while D and trimming were read from the DNA. This sample carries around 170,000 clones, 70% to 90% of them seen once, and the ten largest clones take 2.5% to 3.5%. Material: peripheral blood. The receptor's source is a woman aged 25 to 39 with active or convalescent COVID-19.

This CDR3 reads CASSRLGQGARDTQYF. The DNA for the CDR3 is TGTGCCAGCAGTCGCCTGGGACAGGGGGCTCGAGATACGCAGTATTTT. The chain employs TRBV7-8 and TRBJ2-3; 12 nucleotides line up with TRBD1. Germline CDR1 is SGHVS and CDR2 is FQNEAQ. This CDR3 is built from 16 residues. Trimming removed 6 bases from V and 5 bases from J; junction bases left unmatched: 9.